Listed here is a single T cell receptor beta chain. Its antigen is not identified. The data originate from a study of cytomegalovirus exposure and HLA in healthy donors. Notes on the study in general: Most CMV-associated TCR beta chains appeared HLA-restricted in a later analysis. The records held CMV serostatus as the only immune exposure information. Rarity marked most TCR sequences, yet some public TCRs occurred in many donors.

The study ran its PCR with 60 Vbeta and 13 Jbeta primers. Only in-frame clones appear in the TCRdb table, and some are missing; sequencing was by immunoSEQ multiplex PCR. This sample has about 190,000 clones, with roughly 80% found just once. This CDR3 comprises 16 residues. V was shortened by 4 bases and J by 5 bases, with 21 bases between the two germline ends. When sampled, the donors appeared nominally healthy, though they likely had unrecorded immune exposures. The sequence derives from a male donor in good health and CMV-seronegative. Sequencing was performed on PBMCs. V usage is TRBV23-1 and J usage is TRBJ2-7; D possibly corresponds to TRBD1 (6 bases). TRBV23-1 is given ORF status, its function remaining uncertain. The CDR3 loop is CASSRVSGTLFHEQYF. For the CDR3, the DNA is TGCGCCAGCAGTCGGGTTTCCGGGACATTGTTCCACGAGCAGTACTTC.